These 17 T cell receptor beta chains share one sample of origin, sequenced in a study of T-cell memory formation after mild COVID-19. Using its own MiXCR run on the 5' RACE reads, TCRdb lists one record per CDR3 protein. Of about 210,000 distinct CDR3 sequences listed, approximately 30% are singletons. Material: PBMCs or a T cell subset sorted from them (not recorded which). The receptors originated from an adult woman who had mild COVID-19 (a few samples of this study predate the infection). Cell type and time point are not known.

The chain employs TRBV24-1 and TRBJ2-6, with D maybe TRBD1 (6 bases). CDR1 and CDR2 (germline): KGHDR, SFDVKD. There are 16 residues in the CDR3. The germline V and J ends were trimmed by 4 bases and 0 bases, with 9 bases remaining between them. Here the CDR3 reads CATSDRRGSGANVLTF. The CDR3 nucleotides are TGTGCCACCAGTGACCGCAGGGGCTCTGGGGCCAACGTCCTGACTTTC.

This clonotype turned up a few times. The V call is TRBV7-6, the J call TRBJ2-7; D unresolved. The V gene's germline CDR1 is SGHVS and CDR2 FNYEAQ. The CDR3 has 14 amino acids. The V end was cut by 5 bases, the J end by 0 bases, with 11 bases between. CDR3 coding DNA: TGTGCCAGCAGCCCCGCTCCGAGCTCCTACGAGCAGTACTTC. This translates into CASSPAPSSYEQYF.

The rearrangement links TRBV29-1 to TRBJ2-1; D remains unclear. Germline assignment: CDR1 SQVTM and CDR2 ANQGSEA. V lost 5 bases to trimming and J lost 1 base, with 9 bases between them. The CDR3 totals 13 residues. DNA for the CDR3: TGCAGCGTTTGTCGGAAATCCTACAATGAGCAGTTCTTC. Encoded protein: CSVCRKSYNEQFF.

This clonotype was detected only a few times. The gene calls are TRBV15 and TRBJ2-7, with 8 nucleotides matching TRBD1. The CDR3 is 15 residues long. Germline V lookup: CDR1 LNHNV, CDR2 YYDKDF (reference sequence). The junction had 9 bases not matched to a gene; V was cut back by 3 bases and J by 5 bases. The chain's CDR3 is CATSRQGTGDNEQYF. DNA for the CDR3: TGTGCCACCAGCAGGCAGGGGACAGGCGACAACGAGCAGTACTTC.

This clonotype was detected ten times or more. The chain is built from TRBV12-3 or TRBV12-4 and TRBJ2-3; D not certain. Deletions cut 6 bases from V and 2 bases from J, with 18 bases between. The CDR3 is made up of 16 amino acids. This chain's CDR3 is CASRTDVYFNTDTQYF. CDR3 nucleotide sequence: TGTGCCAGCAGGACCGACGTATACTTCAACACAGATACGCAGTATTTT.

This clonotype was counted a few times. The genes are TRBV6-5 and TRBJ2-7; perhaps TRBD2 as D (6 bases). V was clipped by 0 bases and J by 0 bases, with 12 bases between them. Germline CDR1 is MNHEY and CDR2 is SVGAGI. The CDR3 runs to 16 residues. CDR3 nucleotide sequence: TGTGCCAGCAGTTACTCGCCCGGGAGCAGCTCCTACGAGCAGTACTTC. Protein sequence: CASSYSPGSSSYEQYF.

The chain employs TRBV2 and TRBJ2-7; possibly TRBD1 for D (8 bases). This CDR3 is built from 14 residues. Germline assignment: CDR1 SNHLY and CDR2 FYNNEI. V was pared by 6 bases and J by 2 bases, with 14 bases between. The DNA of the CDR3 is TGTGCCAGCAGGGGGGGGACAGGAGCCTACGAGCAGTACTTC. Translated: CASRGGTGAYEQYF.

This chain connects TRBV2 to TRBJ2-1; D call uncertain. This CDR3 region has 14 residues. Germline loops: CDR1 SNHLY, CDR2 FYNNEI. With 6 bases removed from V and 0 bases from J, the gap between germline ends came to 9 bases. CDR3 sequence: CASSVESSYNEQFF. The DNA of the CDR3 is TGTGCCAGCAGCGTGGAAAGCTCCTACAATGAGCAGTTCTTC.

This sequence joins TRBV12-3 or TRBV12-4 and TRBJ2-1; maybe TRBD2 (6 bases). V was pared by 7 bases and J by 6 bases, with 19 bases between. CDR3 length: 15 amino acids. The DNA of the CDR3 is TGTGCCAGCACCATTGGGGACCGGGACTCCAATGAGCAGTTCTTC. This encodes CASTIGDRDSNEQFF.

This clonotype was detected only a few times. V gene TRBV7-2 combines with J gene TRBJ2-2, with 14 bases identical to TRBD2. There are 17 residues in the CDR3. Per the germline V gene, CDR1 is SGHTA and CDR2 is FQGNSA. V lost 5 bases to trimming and J lost 6 bases; unmatched junction nucleotides: 8. As DNA, the CDR3 is TGTGCCAGCAGCCCGGCGGGACTAGCGGGAGTAGCCGGGGAGCTGTTTTTT. This translates into CASSPAGLAGVAGELFF.

This sequence joins TRBV7-6 and TRBJ2-7, with D possibly being TRBD2 (5 bases). CDR3 length: 14 residues. The germline V gene encodes CDR1 SGHVS and CDR2 FNYEAQ. The V end was cut by 3 bases, the J end by 3 bases, with 12 bases between. CDR3 DNA sequence: TGTGCCAGCAGCTTGGACTTTGGAGTCTACGAGCAGTACTTC. Its translation: CASSLDFGVYEQYF. The full variable domain, with the rest looked up from reference TRBV7-6 and TRBJ2-7, is GAGVSQSPRYKVTKRGQDVALRCDPISGHVSLYWYRQALGQGPEFLTYFNYEAQQDKSGLPNDRFSAERPEGSISTLTIQRTEQRDSAMYRCASSLDFGVYEQYFGPGTRLTVT.

The rearrangement links TRBV6-6 to TRBJ2-7, with 7 nucleotides matching TRBD1. CDR3 length: 13 residues. Per the germline V gene, CDR1 is MNHNY and CDR2 is SVGAGI (reference sequence). The trim removed 0 bases at V and 6 bases at J, leaving 2 bases unmatched. The CDR3 bases are TGTGCCAGCAGTTACTCGACAGGGAGCGAGCAGTACGTC. Protein sequence: CASSYSTGSEQYV.

This clonotype was observed a few times. The CDR3 loop reads CASSPHPTVLNTEAFF. The DNA of the CDR3 is TGTGCCAGCAGCCCCCACCCGACAGTTCTGAACACTGAAGCTTTCTTT. This rearrangement joins TRBV3-1 to TRBJ1-1; D is possibly TRBD1 (5 bases). From germline, CDR1 is LGHDT and CDR2 YNNKEL (reference sequence). V gave up 4 bases and J gave up 0 bases, with 15 bases separating them. The CDR3 runs to 16 residues.

The V gene is TRBV5-4, the J gene TRBJ2-7, with no clear D. V shed 1 base and J shed 0 bases, with 5 bases lying between them. Germline CDR1 SGHNT, CDR2 YYREEE (reference sequence). The CDR3 is made up of 13 amino acids. CDR3 nucleotides: TGTGCCAGCAGCTTGCAGGACTCCTACGAGCAGTACTTC. Protein sequence: CASSLQDSYEQYF.

J is TRBJ2-5 and V is TRBV29-1, with 9 bases lining up with TRBD2. V gave up 5 bases and J gave up 5 bases; unmatched junction bases: 6. The CDR3 covers 13 residues. The germline V gene has CDR1 SQVTM and CDR2 ANQGSEA. The CDR3 DNA sequence: TGCAGCGTTAGCCCTAGCGGGATGGAGACCCAGTACTTC. Protein sequence: CSVSPSGMETQYF.

The chain recombines TRBV18 with TRBJ2-5, with D possibly TRBD1 on 5 matching bases. The CDR3 extends over 13 amino acids. Germline V gives CDR1 KGHSH, CDR2 LQKENI. V was pared by 3 bases and J by 5 bases, with 10 bases between. In DNA form, the CDR3 reads TGTGCCAGCTCACCGGATGGGGCTGAGACCCAGTACTTC. Translated: CASSPDGAETQYF. The whole variable domain, filled in from reference TRBV18 and TRBJ2-5, reads NAGVMQNPRHLVRRRGQEARLRCSPMKGHSHVYWYRQLPEEGLKFMVYLQKENIIDESGMPKERFSAEFPKEGPSILRIQQVVRGDSAAYFCASSPDGAETQYFGPGTRLLVL.

The chain carries TRBV5-5 and TRBJ1-5; 8 bases line up with TRBD1. This CDR3 region has 15 residues. V gave up 4 bases and J gave up 4 bases; unmatched junction bases: 7. Germline values: CDR1 SGHKS, CDR2 YYEKEE (reference sequence). CDR3 sequence reads: CASSEGTGGNQPQHF. The CDR3 DNA follows: TGTGCCAGCAGCGAGGGGACAGGAGGGAATCAGCCCCAGCATTTT.